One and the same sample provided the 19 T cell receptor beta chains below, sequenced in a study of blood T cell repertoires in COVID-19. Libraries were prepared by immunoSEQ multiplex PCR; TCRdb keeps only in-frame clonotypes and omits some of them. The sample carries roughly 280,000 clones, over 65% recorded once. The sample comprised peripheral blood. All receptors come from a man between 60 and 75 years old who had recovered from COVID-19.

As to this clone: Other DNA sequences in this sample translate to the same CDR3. The CDR3 protein is CASSLEQGPGNTIYF. The CDR3 DNA reads TGTGCCAGCAGCCTCGAACAGGGTCCTGGAAACACCATATATTTT. The chain recombines TRBV5-6 with TRBJ1-3, with a weak D call TRBD1 (6 bases). CDR1 SGHDT and CDR2 YYEEEE come from the germline V gene. Trimming shortened V by 4 bases and J by 2 bases, and 13 bases separated the two germline ends. CDR3 length: 15 amino acids. Full variable domain (missing parts from reference TRBV5-6 and TRBJ1-3): DAGVTQSPTHLIKTRGQQVTLRCSPKSGHDTVSWYQQALGQGPQFIFQYYEEEERQRGNFPDRFSGHQFPNYSSELNVNALLLGDSALYLCASSLEQGPGNTIYFGEGSWLTVV.

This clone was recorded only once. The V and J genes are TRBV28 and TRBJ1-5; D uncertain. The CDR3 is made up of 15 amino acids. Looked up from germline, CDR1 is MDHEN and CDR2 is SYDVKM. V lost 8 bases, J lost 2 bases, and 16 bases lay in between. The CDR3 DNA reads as TGTGCCAGCTCCCCGGGAGGAGCACGCAATCAGCCCCAGCATTTT. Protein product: CASSPGGARNQPQHF.

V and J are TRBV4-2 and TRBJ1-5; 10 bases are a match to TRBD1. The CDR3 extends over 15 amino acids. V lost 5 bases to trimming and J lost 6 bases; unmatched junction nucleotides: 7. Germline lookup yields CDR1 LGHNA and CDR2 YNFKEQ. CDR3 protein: CASSSGQGDGQPQHF. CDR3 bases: TGTGCCAGCAGCTCAGGACAGGGGGACGGTCAGCCCCAGCATTTT.

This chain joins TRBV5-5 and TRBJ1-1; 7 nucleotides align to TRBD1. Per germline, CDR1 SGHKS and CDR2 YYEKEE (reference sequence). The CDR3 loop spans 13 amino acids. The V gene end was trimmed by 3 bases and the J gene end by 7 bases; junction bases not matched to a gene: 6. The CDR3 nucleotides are TGTGCCAGCAGCTATGACAGGGCTAATGAAGCTTTCTTT. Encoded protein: CASSYDRANEAFF.

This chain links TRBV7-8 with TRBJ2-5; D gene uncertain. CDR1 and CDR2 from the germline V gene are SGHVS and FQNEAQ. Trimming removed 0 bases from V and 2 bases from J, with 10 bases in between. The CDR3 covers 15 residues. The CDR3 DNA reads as TGTGCCAGCAGCTTAGCATATAAGCGACAAGAGACCCAGTACTTC. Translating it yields CASSLAYKRQETQYF.

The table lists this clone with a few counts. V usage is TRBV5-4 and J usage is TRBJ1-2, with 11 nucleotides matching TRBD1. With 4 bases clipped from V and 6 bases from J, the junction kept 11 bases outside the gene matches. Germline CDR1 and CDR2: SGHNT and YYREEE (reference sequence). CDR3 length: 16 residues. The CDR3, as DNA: TGTGCCAGCAGCACCCCGGGGGACAGGGGGAGGGATGGCTACACCTTC. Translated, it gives CASSTPGDRGRDGYTF.

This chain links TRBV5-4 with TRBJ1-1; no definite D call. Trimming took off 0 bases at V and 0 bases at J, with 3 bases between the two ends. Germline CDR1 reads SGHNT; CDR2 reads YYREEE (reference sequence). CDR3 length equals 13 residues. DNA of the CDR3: TGTGCCAGCAGCTTGGTAATGAACACTGAAGCTTTCTTT. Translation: CASSLVMNTEAFF.

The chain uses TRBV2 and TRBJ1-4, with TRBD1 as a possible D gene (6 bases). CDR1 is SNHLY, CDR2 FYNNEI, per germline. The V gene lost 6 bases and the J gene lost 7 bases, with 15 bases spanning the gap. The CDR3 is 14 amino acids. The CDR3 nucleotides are TGTGCCAGCAGAGGGGGGGGGCTATCTGAAAAACTGTTTTTT. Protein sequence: CASRGGGLSEKLFF.

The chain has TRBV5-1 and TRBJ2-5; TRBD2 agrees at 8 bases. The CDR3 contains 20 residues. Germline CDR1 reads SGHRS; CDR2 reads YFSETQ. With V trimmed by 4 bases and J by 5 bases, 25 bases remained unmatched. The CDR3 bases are TGCGCCAGCAGCGAGAGGTCGTTGGGTAGCGGGACGACGGGTAGGGAGACCCAGTACTTC. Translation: CASSERSLGSGTTGRETQYF. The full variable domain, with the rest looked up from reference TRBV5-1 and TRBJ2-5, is KAGVTQTPRYLIKTRGQQVTLSCSPISGHRSVSWYQQTPGQGLQFLFEYFSETQRNKGNFPGRFSGRQFSNSRSEMNVSTLELGDSALYLCASSERSLGSGTTGRETQYFGPGTRLLVL.

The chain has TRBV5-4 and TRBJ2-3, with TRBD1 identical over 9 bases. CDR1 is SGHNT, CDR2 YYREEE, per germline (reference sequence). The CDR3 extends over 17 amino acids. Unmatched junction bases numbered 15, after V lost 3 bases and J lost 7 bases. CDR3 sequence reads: CASSSGAGTGKGNTQYF. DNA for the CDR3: TGTGCCAGCAGCTCAGGAGCTGGGACAGGGAAAGGGAATACGCAGTATTTT.

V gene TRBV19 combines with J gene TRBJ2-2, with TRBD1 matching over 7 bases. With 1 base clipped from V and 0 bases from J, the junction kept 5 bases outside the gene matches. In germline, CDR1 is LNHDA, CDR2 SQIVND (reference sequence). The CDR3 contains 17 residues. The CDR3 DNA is TGTGCCAGTAGTATAGTCAGGGGGACAGCGAACACCGGGGAGCTGTTTTTT. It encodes CASSIVRGTANTGELFF.

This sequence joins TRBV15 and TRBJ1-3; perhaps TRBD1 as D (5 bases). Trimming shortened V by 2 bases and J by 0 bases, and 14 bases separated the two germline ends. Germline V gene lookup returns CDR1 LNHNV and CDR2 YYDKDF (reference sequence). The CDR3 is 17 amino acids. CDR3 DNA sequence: TGTGCCACCAGCAGACTACAGGCACCGAGCTCTGGAAACACCATATATTTT. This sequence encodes CATSRLQAPSSGNTIYF.

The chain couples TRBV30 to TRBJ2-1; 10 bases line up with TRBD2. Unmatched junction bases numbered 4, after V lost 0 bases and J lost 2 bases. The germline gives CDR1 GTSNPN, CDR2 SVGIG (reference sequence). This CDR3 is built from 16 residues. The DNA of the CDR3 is TGTGCCTGGAGTGTACTTACTAGCGGGGCCTACAATGAGCAGTTCTTC. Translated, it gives CAWSVLTSGAYNEQFF.

In DNA form, the CDR3 reads TGTGCCAGCAGTCCGAAGGCCCCACTAGCGGGAGTTTCCTACGAGCAGTACTTC. This translates into CASSPKAPLAGVSYEQYF. V gene TRBV27 combines with J gene TRBJ2-7; 11 nucleotides line up with TRBD2. CDR1 MNHEY and CDR2 SMNVEV come from the germline V gene (reference sequence). The CDR3 runs 18 residues. J was trimmed by 1 base and V by 5 bases; bases with no gene match: 13.

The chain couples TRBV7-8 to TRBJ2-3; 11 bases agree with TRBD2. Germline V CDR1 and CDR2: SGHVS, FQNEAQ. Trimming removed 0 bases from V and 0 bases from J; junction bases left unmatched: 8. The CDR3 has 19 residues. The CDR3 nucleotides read TGTGCCAGCAGCTTAGCGCTACTAGCGGGGGTTCCTAGCACAGATACGCAGTATTTT. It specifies CASSLALLAGVPSTDTQYF.

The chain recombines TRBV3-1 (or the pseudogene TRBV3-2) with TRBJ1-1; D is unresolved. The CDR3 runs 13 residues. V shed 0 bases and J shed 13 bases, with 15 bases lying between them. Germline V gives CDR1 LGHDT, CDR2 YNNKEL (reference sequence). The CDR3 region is CASSQDWREGNFF. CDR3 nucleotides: TGTGCCAGCAGCCAAGATTGGAGAGAGGGAAATTTCTTT.

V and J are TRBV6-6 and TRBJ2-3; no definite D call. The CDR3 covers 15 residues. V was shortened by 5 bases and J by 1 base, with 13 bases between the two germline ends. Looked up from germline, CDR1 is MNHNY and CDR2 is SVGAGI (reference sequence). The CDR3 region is CASSHTNPRTDTQYF. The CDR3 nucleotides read TGTGCCAGCAGTCATACAAATCCCCGCACAGATACGCAGTATTTT.

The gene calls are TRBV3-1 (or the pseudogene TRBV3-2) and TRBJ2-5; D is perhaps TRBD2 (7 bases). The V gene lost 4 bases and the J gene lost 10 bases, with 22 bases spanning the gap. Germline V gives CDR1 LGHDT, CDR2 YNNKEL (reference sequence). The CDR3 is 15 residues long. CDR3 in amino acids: CASSPRGGERRDQYF. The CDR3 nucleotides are TGTGCCAGCAGCCCAAGGGGGGGGGAGCGGAGGGACCAGTACTTC.

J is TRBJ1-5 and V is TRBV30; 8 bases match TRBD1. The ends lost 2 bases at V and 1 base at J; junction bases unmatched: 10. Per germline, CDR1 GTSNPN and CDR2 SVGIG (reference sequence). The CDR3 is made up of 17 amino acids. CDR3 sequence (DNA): TGTGCCTGGAGTCCCTCGGACAGGGTGGTAAGCAATCAGCCCCAGCATTTT. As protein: CAWSPSDRVVSNQPQHF. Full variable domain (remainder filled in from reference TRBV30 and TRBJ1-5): SQTIHQWPATLVQPVGSPLSLECTVEGTSNPNLYWYRQAAGRGLQLLFYSVGIGQISSEVPQNLSASRPQDRQFILSSKKLLLSDSGFYLCAWSPSDRVVSNQPQHFGDGTRLSIL.